This T cell receptor beta chain was obtained from a study of T cell responses to AZD1222 COVID-19 vaccine. Notes on the study in general: No day 14 peak samples; only post-peak repertoires were characterized. A reported finding is that nearly half of spike-specific TCRs target unmutated variant regions. Recipients of AZD1222 seropositive at baseline numbered only five or six. Increased Spike-specific TCR breadth and depth were observed after two AZD1222 doses.

TCRdb's table, derived via immunoSEQ multiplex PCR, lists solely in-frame clones and lacks some. The profile shows 200,000 to 250,000 clones, just over 90% of them singletons. About this clone itself: What it recognizes is unknown.

Sequenced here: peripheral blood, sampled on day 0 of MenACWY control vaccination. This clonotype was obtained from an adult in good health.

CDR3 sequence: CASSQDAGWKLFF. The DNA for the CDR3 is TGCGCCAGCAGCCAAGATGCGGGGTGGAAACTGTTTTTT. V usage is TRBV4-3 and J usage is TRBJ1-4; D unresolved. This CDR3 has 13 amino acids. Germline V gene data show CDR1 as LGHNA and CDR2 as YSLEER. Deletions cut 0 bases from V and 11 bases from J, with 10 bases between.